What follows are 25 T cell receptor beta chains derived from one specimen sequenced in a study of T cells after yellow fever vaccination. TCRdb itself ran the 5' RACE reads through MiXCR, one entry per CDR3 protein. Of 620,000 or so distinct CDR3 sequences listed, 17% are singletons. The sample consisted of PBMCs, taken about 5 days after the first yellow fever vaccination. These receptors all come from a young man who received the YFV17D yellow fever vaccine.

This clonotype was recorded a few times. The rearrangement uses TRBV5-6 and TRBJ2-7; tentative D call: TRBD1 (6 bases). Germline CDR1 reads SGHDT; CDR2 reads YYEEEE. This CDR3 has 14 amino acids. The V gene lost 4 bases and the J gene lost 4 bases, with 15 bases spanning the gap. CDR3 loop: CASSKPGTNYEQYF. The DNA for the CDR3 is TGTGCCAGCAGCAAACCCGGGACAAATTACGAGCAGTACTTC.

The gene calls are TRBV6-5 and TRBJ2-2, with D hard to call. Germline-derived CDR1 and CDR2 are MNHEY and SVGAGI. This CDR3 has 14 residues. V was cut by 2 bases and J by 4 bases, with 8 bases left in between. CDR3 in DNA: TGTGCCAGCAGTTACGCTCATTCCACCGGGGAGCTGTTTTTT. Its protein product is CASSYAHSTGELFF.

This clonotype was recorded many times. V usage is TRBV6-1 and J usage is TRBJ1-2; D is perhaps TRBD1 (6 bases). V was clipped by 6 bases and J by 6 bases, with 11 bases between them. Per germline, CDR1 MNHNS and CDR2 SASEGT. The CDR3 length is 12 residues. The CDR3 DNA reads as TGTGCCAGCAGAGAGGGGGGACATGGCTACACCTTC. It translates to CASREGGHGYTF.

This clonotype showed up just a few times. The rearrangement uses TRBV6-1 and TRBJ1-1, with D perhaps matching TRBD1 (5 bases). The V gene's germline CDR1 is MNHNS and CDR2 SASEGT. The V end lost 6 bases, the J end lost 7 bases, and 18 bases lay between the germline ends. This CDR3 comprises 14 residues. The CDR3 loop is CASRRDAGYREAFF. The CDR3 nucleotides are TGTGCCAGCAGGCGGGACGCAGGGTACCGTGAAGCTTTCTTT.

V gene TRBV5-4 combines with J gene TRBJ2-5; 7 positions match TRBD2. V shed 0 bases, J shed 10 bases, and the junction held 9 bases outside the gene matches. The CDR3 length is 14 residues. Germline V gene data show CDR1 as SGHNT and CDR2 as YYREEE (reference sequence). The CDR3 nucleotides read TGTGCCAGCAGCTTGGCCGGGACTACCGGATACCAGTACTTC. This sequence encodes CASSLAGTTGYQYF.

This clonotype has more than one count but fewer than ten. The J gene is TRBJ1-1, the V gene TRBV12-3 or TRBV12-4, with D unclear. The CDR3 runs 12 residues. Between the trimmed V and J ends, which lost 2 bases and 11 bases, there was a span of 12 bases. CDR3 in DNA: TGTGCCAGCAGTTTAACTTCCCTGGGGGCTTTCTTT. As protein: CASSLTSLGAFF.

As concerns this clonotype: Sequence at one end of the junction differs from germline and may be a read error. The chain has TRBV7-3 and TRBJ2-1, with unresolved D. The CDR3 has 14 residues. Germline V gives CDR1 SGHTA, CDR2 FQGTGA. The CDR3: CASSLGNSNNEQFF. CDR3 in DNA: TGTGCCAGCAGCTTAGGGAACTCCAACAATGAGCAGTTCTTC.

J is TRBJ1-1 and V is TRBV6-1, with 7 bases lining up with TRBD1. CDR3 length equals 17 residues. Germline assignment: CDR1 MNHNS and CDR2 SASEGT. V lost 6 bases and J lost 1; bases outside the gene matches: 14. The DNA of the CDR3 is TGTGCCAGCAGGGAGTTCACCACCGGGACAGCGAACACTGAAGCTTTCTTT. Its protein product is CASREFTTGTANTEAFF.

The chain couples TRBV20-1 to TRBJ1-4; no firm D call. From germline, CDR1 is DFQATT and CDR2 SNEGSKA (reference sequence). The CDR3 totals 14 residues. Between the trimmed V and J ends, which lost 5 bases and 0 bases, there was a span of 10 bases. DNA of the CDR3: TGCAGTGCTCCCCGACTCACAACTAATGAAAAACTGTTTTTT. Its translation is CSAPRLTTNEKLFF.

This clonotype was recorded at least ten times. The chain recombines TRBV18 with TRBJ2-7; 7 bases align to TRBD1. The V gene's germline CDR1 is KGHSH and CDR2 LQKENI. V shed 8 bases and J 5 bases; nucleotides not matched to a gene: 12. The CDR3 is made up of 14 amino acids. CDR3 bases: TGTGCCAGCGTCCGCGGCCAGGGGGAAAACGAGCAGTACTTC. It encodes CASVRGQGENEQYF.

The chain carries TRBV9 and TRBJ2-3; TRBD2 is a possible D gene (7 bases). The CDR3 consists of 15 residues. V was clipped by 3 bases and J by 5 bases, with 16 bases between them. Per the germline V gene, CDR1 is SGDLS and CDR2 is YYNGEE. The CDR3 nucleotides are TGTGCCAGCAGCGGGATGGCGGGGGCCTTAGATACGCAGTATTTT. Translation gives CASSGMAGALDTQYF.

The chain uses TRBV6-5 and TRBJ2-1, with D perhaps TRBD1 (6 bases). CDR1 is MNHEY, CDR2 SVGAGI, per germline. The CDR3 sequence is 15 residues long. Trimming left V 3 bases short and J 8 bases short, with 17 bases between. CDR3 in DNA: TGTGCCAGCAGTTATATGGGGGCTACAGGCCATGAGCAGTTCTTC. This sequence encodes CASSYMGATGHEQFF.

The rearrangement joins TRBV9 to TRBJ2-1, with D maybe TRBD2 (6 bases). V was clipped by 0 bases and J by 6 bases, with 10 bases between them. CDR3 length equals 14 residues. CDR1 and CDR2 from the germline V gene are SGDLS and YYNGEE. Here the CDR3 reads CASSVAREVNEQFF. CDR3 DNA: TGTGCCAGCAGCGTAGCTAGGGAGGTCAATGAGCAGTTCTTC.

This chain uses TRBV28 with TRBJ1-2; 7 bases fit TRBD1. The CDR3 is made up of 16 amino acids. The junction had 15 bases not matched to a gene; V was cut back by 6 bases and J by 5 bases. Germline V lookup: CDR1 MDHEN, CDR2 SYDVKM. The DNA for the CDR3 is TGTGCCAGCAGCATACCGGGACAGCAGCGGTCTTATGGCTACACCTTC. The encoded protein is CASSIPGQQRSYGYTF.

This chain uses TRBV9 with TRBJ2-4; perhaps TRBD1 as D (5 bases). The CDR3 runs 13 residues. Trimming took 0 bases from V and 6 from J, leaving 7 bases between them. Germline loops: CDR1 SGDLS, CDR2 YYNGEE. DNA for the CDR3: TGTGCCAGCAGCGTAGCTGACAGAAACATTCAGTACTTC. Its translation is CASSVADRNIQYF. Full variable domain (missing parts from reference TRBV9 and TRBJ2-4): DSGVTQTPKHLITATGQRVTLRCSPRSGDLSVYWYQQSLDQGLQFLIQYYNGEERAKGNILERFSAQQFPDLHSELNLSSLELGDSALYFCASSVADRNIQYFGAGTRLSVL.

The chain combines TRBV5-1 with TRBJ2-2, with 7 bases fitting TRBD2. Germline V gene data show CDR1 as SGHRS and CDR2 as YFSETQ. The CDR3 consists of 16 residues. Trimming took 0 bases from V and 3 from J; bases not matched to a gene: 5. This CDR3 reads CASSLDGRSYTGELFF. CDR3 nucleotides: TGCGCCAGCAGCTTGGACGGGAGGTCGTACACCGGGGAGCTGTTTTTT.

This clonotype was recorded a few times. The chain is built from TRBV20-1 and TRBJ1-5; TRBD1 matches at 7 bases. This CDR3 comprises 14 residues. V shed 2 bases, J shed 3 bases, and the junction held 4 bases outside the gene matches. The V gene's germline CDR1 is DFQATT and CDR2 SNEGSKA (reference sequence). The DNA of the CDR3 is TGCAGTGCTAGAAGTGACAGGGCCAATCAGCCCCAGCATTTT. Translated, it gives CSARSDRANQPQHF.

The table lists this clonotype with a few counts. CDR3 coding DNA: TGTGCCAGCAGCAAAAAGGACCCGATGGGCGAGCAGTACGTC. This codes for CASSKKDPMGEQYV. The chain joins TRBV21-1 to TRBJ2-7. TRBV21-1 represents a pseudogene. This CDR3 has 14 residues.

The chain links TRBV7-2 to TRBJ2-5; tentatively, D is TRBD1 or TRBD2 (5 bases each). This CDR3 region has 11 residues. V was trimmed by 1 base and J by 12 bases, leaving 9 bases between them. CDR1 and CDR2 from the germline V gene are SGHTA and FQGNSA. The chain's CDR3 is CASSLGGLKYF. CDR3 nucleotide sequence: TGTGCCAGCAGCTTAGGGGGGTTGAAGTACTTC.

This chain links TRBV6-2 or TRBV6-3 with TRBJ2-3, with 7 bases matching TRBD2. J gave up 2 bases and V 7 bases, and 9 bases lay outside the gene matches. The CDR3 consists of 15 residues. From germline, CDR1 is MNHEY and CDR2 SVGEGT. CDR3 nucleotide sequence: TGTGCCAGCAAAGTACGAGCGGGGATCACAGATACGCAGTATTTT. It is translated as CASKVRAGITDTQYF.

The chain carries TRBV6-5 and TRBJ1-2; D remains ambiguous. The CDR3 extends over 15 amino acids. Germline CDR1 and CDR2: MNHEY and SVGAGI. V dropped 0 bases and J dropped 3 bases, with 11 bases sitting between them. As DNA, the CDR3 is TGTGCCAGCAGTTACTCGCACAGTGGAGACTATGGCTACACCTTC. Its protein is CASSYSHSGDYGYTF.

The chain links TRBV6-5 to TRBJ2-5; TRBD2 agrees at 11 bases. The CDR3 extends over 16 amino acids. In germline, CDR1 is MNHEY, CDR2 SVGAGI. V was pared by 4 bases and J by 0 bases, with 4 bases of the junction left unmatched. DNA for the CDR3: TGTGCCAGCAGTTTAGCGGGGGGGAGAAACCAAGAGACCCAGTACTTC. It yields the protein CASSLAGGRNQETQYF.

This clonotype was seen a handful of times. The chain recombines TRBV13 with TRBJ2-2; D may be TRBD2 (6 bases). The CDR3 runs to 15 residues. Germline CDR1 and CDR2: PRHDT and FYEKMQ (reference sequence). Trimming cost V 4 bases and J 0 bases, with 9 bases left between them. The CDR3 region is CASSYGTANTGELFF. CDR3 nucleotides: TGTGCCAGCAGCTACGGGACTGCGAACACCGGGGAGCTGTTTTTT.

The chain carries TRBV10-3 and TRBJ2-1, with 10 bases aligning to TRBD1. J gave up 8 bases and V 3 bases, and 7 bases lay outside the gene matches. The CDR3 is made up of 15 amino acids. Looked up from germline, CDR1 is ENHRY and CDR2 is SYGVKD. CDR3 protein: CAISDRDRGIDEQFF. The CDR3 DNA is TGTGCCATCAGTGACCGGGACAGGGGTATCGATGAGCAGTTCTTC.

V gene TRBV21-1 combines with J gene TRBJ2-3. TRBV21-1 is a pseudogene locus. The CDR3 extends over 12 amino acids. CDR3 sequence (DNA): TGTGCCAGCAGCCCGGATTCAGATACGCAGTATTTT. Amino acids: CASSPDSDTQYF.